Shown below are 26 T cell receptor beta chains from a single sample sequenced in a study of shared clonotypes between healthy human individuals. Some clones are missing from TCRdb's copy, which holds only in-frame ones; the method was immunoSEQ multiplex PCR. The sample lists about 1.5 million clones; about 96% were seen once. The sequencing input was naive CD4+ T cells sorted from blood. Indicated subset: CD45RA+ positively selected. The receptor set was obtained from a young man in good health.

The chain is built from TRBV7-9 and TRBJ2-7, with no clear D. V gave up 4 bases and J gave up 1 base, with 14 bases separating them. This CDR3 comprises 15 residues. CDR1 is SEHNR, CDR2 FQNEAQ, per germline (reference sequence). The CDR3 DNA reads as TGTGCCAGCAGCTACCTAGGGTGGATATCCTACGAGCAGTACTTC. Amino acids: CASSYLGWISYEQYF.

The gene calls are TRBV7-6 and TRBJ1-3; D remains ambiguous. V gave up 1 base and J gave up 2 bases, with 9 bases separating them. The CDR3 sequence is 15 residues long. The germline V gene has CDR1 SGHVS and CDR2 FNYEAQ. The CDR3 sequence is CASSLVSGTGNTIYF. Here the CDR3 DNA reads TGTGCCAGCAGCTTAGTGTCGGGAACTGGAAACACCATATATTTT.

This clone is a singleton in its sample. The rearrangement links TRBV28 to TRBJ2-1; TRBD2 might be the D (6 bases). From germline, CDR1 is MDHEN and CDR2 SYDVKM. This CDR3 has 13 amino acids. Trimming pared 4 bases from V and 10 bases from J, leaving 14 bases between. CDR3 DNA sequence: TGTGCCAGCAGTTCTCAGACTAGGGAGGAGCAGTTCTTC. Translating it yields CASSSQTREEQFF.

The chain carries TRBV9 and TRBJ2-7; D call uncertain. The CDR3 length is 12 residues. Germline lookup yields CDR1 SGDLS and CDR2 YYNGEE. With 4 bases removed from V and 7 bases from J, the gap between germline ends came to 12 bases. CDR3 amino acids: CASSPHIGEQYF. The CDR3 bases are TGTGCCAGCAGCCCCCATATAGGTGAGCAGTACTTC.

This chain links TRBV10-2 with TRBJ1-2, with D possibly TRBD1 on 6 matching bases. The ends were cut back, 7 bases at V and 8 bases at J, with 14 bases in the middle. This CDR3 is 12 amino acids long. CDR1 and CDR2 (germline): WSHSY, SAAADI. In DNA form, the CDR3 reads TGCGCCAGCACTCCGGGACACGAGGGCTACACCTTC. As protein: CASTPGHEGYTF.

The rearrangement links TRBV18 to TRBJ1-1; 9 positions match TRBD1. The V segment lost 3 bases and the J segment 2 bases; nucleotides outside the gene matches: 10. CDR1 is KGHSH, CDR2 LQKENI, per germline. The CDR3 runs 17 residues. CDR3 loop: CASSPFGTGRINTEAFF. As DNA, the CDR3 is TGTGCCAGCTCACCGTTCGGGACAGGGCGTATAAACACTGAAGCTTTCTTT.

The rearrangement uses TRBV6-5 and TRBJ1-5; D not certain. V gave up 0 bases and J gave up 4 bases, with 13 bases separating them. The CDR3 has 16 amino acids. CDR1 is MNHEY, CDR2 SVGAGI, per germline. The CDR3 here is CASSYSRTPWNQPQHF. Written as DNA, the CDR3 is TGTGCCAGCAGTTACTCCCGGACTCCCTGGAATCAGCCCCAGCATTTT.

V is TRBV6-1 and J is TRBJ1-2; 7 bases line up with TRBD1. V dropped 1 base and J dropped 8; count of bases not matched to a gene: 7. The CDR3 is made up of 14 amino acids. Per germline, CDR1 MNHNS and CDR2 SASEGT. The CDR3 loop reads CASSEGARGNGYTF. The CDR3 coding sequence is TGTGCCAGCAGTGAAGGCGCCAGGGGGAACGGCTACACCTTC.

This clone has only one observation. CDR3 sequence reads: CASSSSQSSYNEQFF. The CDR3 region has the DNA TGTGCCAGCAGCTCATCCCAGAGCTCCTACAATGAGCAGTTCTTC. The V call is TRBV9, the J call TRBJ2-1; D remains unclear. Germline V gene lookup returns CDR1 SGDLS and CDR2 YYNGEE. V was cut by 4 bases and J by 0 bases, with 11 bases left in between. The CDR3 runs to 15 residues. The full variable domain, completed using reference TRBV9 and TRBJ2-1, is DSGVTQTPKHLITATGQRVTLRCSPRSGDLSVYWYQQSLDQGLQFLIQYYNGEERAKGNILERFSAQQFPDLHSELNLSSLELGDSALYFCASSSSQSSYNEQFFGPGTRLTVL.

The chain joins TRBV18 to TRBJ2-5; 9 positions match TRBD1. Trimming cost V 4 bases and J 1 base; bases outside gene matches: 4. This CDR3 spans 15 amino acids. Germline values: CDR1 KGHSH, CDR2 LQKENI. The DNA of the CDR3 is TGTGCCAGCTCACTGGGACAGGGTCCCCAAGAGACCCAGTACTTC. This sequence encodes CASSLGQGPQETQYF.

The V and J genes are TRBV7-8 and TRBJ2-1, with 11 bases matching TRBD2. CDR1 SGHVS and CDR2 FQNEAQ come from the germline V gene. The junction had 7 bases not matched to a gene; V was cut back by 4 bases and J by 2 bases. The CDR3 runs to 17 residues. The CDR3 DNA sequence: TGTGCCAGCAGCTCAGATAGCGGGAGGGTCGCCTACAATGAGCAGTTCTTC. Amino acid sequence: CASSSDSGRVAYNEQFF.

This chain connects TRBV28 to TRBJ2-5; 9 nucleotides agree with TRBD2. Germline CDR1 MDHEN, CDR2 SYDVKM. The V and J ends lost 4 bases and 10 bases, in that order; junction bases with no gene match: 1. There are 11 residues in the CDR3. CDR3 residues: CASSSRGGQYF. The CDR3 DNA reads as TGTGCCAGCAGTTCGCGGGGGGGCCAGTACTTC.

This rearrangement joins TRBV7-8 to TRBJ2-2; D gene uncertain. Trimming removed 5 bases at V and 6 bases at J, with 19 bases between. In germline, CDR1 is SGHVS, CDR2 FQNEAQ. This CDR3 spans 16 amino acids. The CDR3 spells CASSPRRVEPAGELFF. The CDR3 DNA reads TGTGCCAGCAGCCCACGAAGGGTCGAACCCGCCGGGGAGCTGTTTTTT. Full variable domain (missing parts from reference TRBV7-8 and TRBJ2-2): GAGVSQSPRYKVAKRGQDVALRCDPISGHVSLFWYQQALGQGPEFLTYFQNEAQLDKSGLPSDRFFAERPEGSVSTLKIQRTQQEDSAVYLCASSPRRVEPAGELFFGEGSRLTVL.

This clone was picked up one time. The gene calls are TRBV5-1 and TRBJ2-5, with 11 bases fitting TRBD2. The junction had 11 bases not matched to a gene; V was cut back by 4 bases and J by 3 bases. The CDR3 contains 17 residues. The V gene's germline CDR1 is SGHRS and CDR2 YFSETQ. CDR3 bases: TGCGCCAGCAGCCAAACCCGACTAGCGGGGACAGAAGAGACCCAGTACTTC. Protein product: CASSQTRLAGTEETQYF.

This clone was found once. The chain has TRBV9 and TRBJ2-3; 16 positions agree with TRBD2. This CDR3 comprises 20 residues. J gave up 6 bases and V 0 bases, and 13 bases lay outside the gene matches. CDR1 and CDR2 (germline): SGDLS, YYNGEE. CDR3: CASSVASQGTSGRARDTQYF. Here the CDR3 DNA reads TGTGCCAGCAGCGTAGCTTCTCAGGGGACTAGCGGGAGGGCCAGGGATACGCAGTATTTT. The whole variable domain, filled in from reference TRBV9 and TRBJ2-3, reads DSGVTQTPKHLITATGQRVTLRCSPRSGDLSVYWYQQSLDQGLQFLIQYYNGEERAKGNILERFSAQQFPDLHSELNLSSLELGDSALYFCASSVASQGTSGRARDTQYFGPGTRLTVL.

V gene TRBV9 combines with J gene TRBJ2-7; D is perhaps TRBD1 (5 bases). The CDR3 loop spans 15 amino acids. With 0 bases removed from V and 0 bases from J, the gap between germline ends came to 10 bases. Germline CDR1 is SGDLS and CDR2 is YYNGEE. CDR3 DNA: TGTGCCAGCAGCGTAGCCAGCGACAGCTCCTACGAGCAGTACTTC. Protein product: CASSVASDSSYEQYF.

The rearrangement links TRBV28 to TRBJ2-7; the match to TRBD1 covers 7 bases. Losses at the gene ends were 5 bases for V and 4 bases for J; bases not matched to a gene: 2. The V gene's germline CDR1 is MDHEN and CDR2 SYDVKM. This CDR3 contains 12 residues. The CDR3 DNA is TGTGCCAGCAGTATGACAGGGTACGAGCAGTACTTC. Protein sequence: CASSMTGYEQYF. The full variable domain, rest sourced from reference TRBV28 and TRBJ2-7, is DVKVTQSSRYLVKRTGEKVFLECVQDMDHENMFWYRQDPGLGLRLIYFSYDVKMKEKGDIPEGYSVSREKKERFSLILESASTNQTSMYLCASSMTGYEQYFGPGTRLTVT.

Note on this clone: Other DNA sequences in this sample translate to the same CDR3. The genes are TRBV20-1 and TRBJ1-5; a possible D gene is TRBD1 (5 bases). The ends were cut back, 3 bases at V and 6 bases at J, with 6 bases in the middle. There are 11 residues in the CDR3. Germline V CDR1 and CDR2: DFQATT, SNEGSKA (reference sequence). The CDR3 DNA reads TGCAGTGCTAGGCAGGGTCAGCCCCAGCATTTT. Translated: CSARQGQPQHF.

There are a few counts of this clone. The chain is built from TRBV18 and TRBJ1-1; D uncertain. Trimming removed 1 base at V and 0 bases at J, with 12 bases between. Germline V gives CDR1 KGHSH, CDR2 LQKENI. This CDR3 comprises 16 residues. CDR3 loop: CASSPRVAVMNTEAFF. The DNA of the CDR3 is TGTGCCAGCTCACCACGCGTGGCAGTAATGAACACTGAAGCTTTCTTT.

The chain employs TRBV5-6 and TRBJ2-7; D gene uncertain. CDR1 and CDR2 (germline): SGHDT, YYEEEE. V lost 3 bases and J 0 bases, leaving 10 bases between the germline ends. The CDR3 is 14 amino acids. The CDR3 here is CASSSLGTSYEQYF. The CDR3 nucleotides are TGTGCCAGCAGCTCGCTAGGAACCTCCTACGAGCAGTACTTC.

DNA of the CDR3: TGCGCCAGCAGCTCGGGCAGGGGGCACACTGAAGCTTTCTTT. It specifies CASSSGRGHTEAFF. The rearrangement links TRBV5-1 to TRBJ1-1; 8 bases line up with TRBD1. Trimming removed 3 bases from V and 3 bases from J; junction bases left unmatched: 4. The CDR3 has 14 residues. From germline, CDR1 is SGHRS and CDR2 YFSETQ.

This clone was recorded once. This rearrangement joins TRBV14 to TRBJ2-2; D gene ambiguous. Per the germline V gene, CDR1 is SGHDN and CDR2 is FVKESK. This CDR3 is built from 14 residues. The ends were cut back, 1 base at V and 0 bases at J, with 3 bases in the middle. The CDR3 DNA follows: TGTGCCAGCAGCCAAGTTCCGAACACCGGGGAGCTGTTTTTT. It yields the protein CASSQVPNTGELFF. The full variable domain, in which reference TRBV14 and TRBJ2-2 provide the parts outside the CDR3, is EAGVTQFPSHSVIEKGQTVTLRCDPISGHDNLYWYRRVMGKEIKFLLHFVKESKQDESGMPNNRFLAERTGGTYSTLKVQPAELEDSGVYFCASSQVPNTGELFFGEGSRLTVL.

The chain is built from TRBV19 and TRBJ2-4; D perhaps matches TRBD1 (6 bases). This CDR3 is 18 amino acids long. V shed 5 bases and J shed 4 bases, with 24 bases lying between them. Germline V gene lookup returns CDR1 LNHDA and CDR2 SQIVND (reference sequence). The chain's CDR3 is CASSDRAPVLGGKNIQYF. CDR3 bases: TGTGCCAGTAGTGACCGGGCTCCTGTTTTAGGGGGTAAAAACATTCAGTACTTC.

J is TRBJ1-5 and V is TRBV19; tentative D call: TRBD1 (6 bases). Germline V gene sequence: CDR1 LNHDA, CDR2 SQIVND (reference sequence). The CDR3 covers 15 residues. Trimming removed 9 bases from V and 3 bases from J, with 18 bases in between. DNA of the CDR3: TGTGCCAGCCTATCCCGGGACACTTTCAATCAGCCCCAGCATTTT. It is translated as CASLSRDTFNQPQHF.

For this clone: Other nucleotide sequences from this sample produce the same CDR3. The chain combines TRBV2 with TRBJ1-1, with D unresolved. The CDR3 is 11 amino acids. V lost 4 bases and J 4 bases, leaving 4 bases between the germline ends. CDR1 is SNHLY and CDR2 is FYNNEI in the germline V gene. The CDR3 sequence is CASSVRTEAFF. The CDR3 region has the DNA TGTGCCAGCAGTGTTCGCACTGAAGCTTTCTTT.

On this clone: Additional DNA sequences in this sample encode the identical CDR3. The rearrangement uses TRBV18 and TRBJ2-5; D unclear. This CDR3 is built from 11 residues. Germline assignment: CDR1 KGHSH and CDR2 LQKENI. The ends were cut back, 3 bases at V and 5 bases at J, with 4 bases in the middle. CDR3 protein: CASSPSETQYF. CDR3 coding DNA: TGTGCCAGCTCACCCTCGGAGACCCAGTACTTC.